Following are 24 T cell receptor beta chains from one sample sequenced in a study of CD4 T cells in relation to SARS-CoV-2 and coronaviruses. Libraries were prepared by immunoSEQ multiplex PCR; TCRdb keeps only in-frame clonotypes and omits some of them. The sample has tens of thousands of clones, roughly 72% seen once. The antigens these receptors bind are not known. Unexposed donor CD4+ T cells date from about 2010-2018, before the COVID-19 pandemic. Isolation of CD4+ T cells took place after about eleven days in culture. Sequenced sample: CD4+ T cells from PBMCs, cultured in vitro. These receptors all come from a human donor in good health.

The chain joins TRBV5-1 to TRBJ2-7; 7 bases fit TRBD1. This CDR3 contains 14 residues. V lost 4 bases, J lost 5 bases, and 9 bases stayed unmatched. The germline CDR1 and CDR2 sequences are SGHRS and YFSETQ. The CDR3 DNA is TGCGCCAGCAGCGACAGGGACGGACTCAACGAGCAGTACTTC. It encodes CASSDRDGLNEQYF. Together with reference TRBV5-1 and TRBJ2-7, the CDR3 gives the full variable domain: KAGVTQTPRYLIKTRGQQVTLSCSPISGHRSVSWYQQTPGQGLQFLFEYFSETQRNKGNFPGRFSGRQFSNSRSEMNVSTLELGDSALYLCASSDRDGLNEQYFGPGTRLTVT.

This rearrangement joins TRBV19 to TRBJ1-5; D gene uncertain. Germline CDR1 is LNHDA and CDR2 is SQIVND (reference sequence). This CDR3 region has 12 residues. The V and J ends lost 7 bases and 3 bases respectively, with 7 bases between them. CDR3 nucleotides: TGTGCCAGTAAGGAAATCAATCAGCCCCAGCATTTT. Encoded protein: CASKEINQPQHF.

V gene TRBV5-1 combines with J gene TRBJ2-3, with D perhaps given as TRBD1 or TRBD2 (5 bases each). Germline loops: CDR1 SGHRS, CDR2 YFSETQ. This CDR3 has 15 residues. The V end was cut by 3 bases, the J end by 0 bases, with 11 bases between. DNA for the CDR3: TGCGCCAGCAGCTCCCTGGGGGATAGCACAGATACGCAGTATTTT. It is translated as CASSSLGDSTDTQYF.

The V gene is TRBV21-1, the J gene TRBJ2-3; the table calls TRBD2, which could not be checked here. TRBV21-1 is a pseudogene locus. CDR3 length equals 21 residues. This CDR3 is CASSKGTRETSGPHRTDTQYF. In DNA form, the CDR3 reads TGTGCCAGCAGCAAAGGAACACGGGAGACTAGCGGGCCTCACCGGACAGATACGCAGTATTTT.

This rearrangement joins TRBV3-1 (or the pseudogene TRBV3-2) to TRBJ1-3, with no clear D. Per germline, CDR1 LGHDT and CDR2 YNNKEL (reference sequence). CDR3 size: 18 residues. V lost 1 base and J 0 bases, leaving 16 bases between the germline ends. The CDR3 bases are TGTGCCAGCAGCCAAGTCGGTCGCTTGTTGCGCTCTGGAAACACCATATATTTT. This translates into CASSQVGRLLRSGNTIYF.

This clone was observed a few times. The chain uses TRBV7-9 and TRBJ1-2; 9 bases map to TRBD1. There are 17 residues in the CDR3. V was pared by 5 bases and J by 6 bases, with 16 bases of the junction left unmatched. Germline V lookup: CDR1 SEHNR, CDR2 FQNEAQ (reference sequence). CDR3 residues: CASSLLPGQGKRDGYTF. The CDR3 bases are TGTGCCAGCAGCCTTCTCCCGGGACAGGGAAAAAGAGATGGCTACACCTTC.

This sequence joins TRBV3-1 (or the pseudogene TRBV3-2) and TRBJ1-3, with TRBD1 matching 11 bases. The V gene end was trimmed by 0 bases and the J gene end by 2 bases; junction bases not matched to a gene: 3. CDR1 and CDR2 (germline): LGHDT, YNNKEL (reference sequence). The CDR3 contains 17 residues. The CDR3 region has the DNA TGTGCCAGCAGCCAAGACGGGGACAGGGGGGCTGGAAACACCATATATTTT. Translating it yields CASSQDGDRGAGNTIYF.

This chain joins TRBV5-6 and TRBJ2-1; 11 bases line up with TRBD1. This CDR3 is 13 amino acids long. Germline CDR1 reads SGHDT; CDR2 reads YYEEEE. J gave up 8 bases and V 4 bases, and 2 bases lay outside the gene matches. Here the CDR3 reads CASSPDRGHEQFF. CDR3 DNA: TGTGCCAGCAGCCCGGACAGGGGGCATGAGCAGTTCTTC.

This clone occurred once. The CDR3 DNA reads as TGTGCCAGCAGCCGGGGACTAGCGGGAGATGGTGAGCAGTTCTTC. Translated: CASSRGLAGDGEQFF. The V gene is TRBV5-4, the J gene TRBJ2-1; 14 nucleotides match TRBD2. Germline values: CDR1 SGHNT, CDR2 YYREEE (reference sequence). Losses at the gene ends were 4 bases for V and 9 bases for J; bases not matched to a gene: 6. The CDR3 loop spans 15 amino acids.

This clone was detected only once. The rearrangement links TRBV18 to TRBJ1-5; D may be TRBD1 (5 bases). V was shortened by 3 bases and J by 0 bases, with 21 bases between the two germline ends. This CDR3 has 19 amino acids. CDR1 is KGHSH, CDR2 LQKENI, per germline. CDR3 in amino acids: CASSPTGPATLNSNQPQHF. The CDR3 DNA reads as TGTGCCAGCTCACCGACGGGGCCAGCTACATTGAATAGCAATCAGCCCCAGCATTTT.

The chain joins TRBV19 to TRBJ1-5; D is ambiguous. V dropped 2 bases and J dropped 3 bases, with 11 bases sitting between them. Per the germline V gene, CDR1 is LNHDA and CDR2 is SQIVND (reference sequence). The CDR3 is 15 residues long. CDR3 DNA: TGTGCCAGTAGTATAAGGGCAGGATCCAATCAGCCCCAGCATTTT. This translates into CASSIRAGSNQPQHF.

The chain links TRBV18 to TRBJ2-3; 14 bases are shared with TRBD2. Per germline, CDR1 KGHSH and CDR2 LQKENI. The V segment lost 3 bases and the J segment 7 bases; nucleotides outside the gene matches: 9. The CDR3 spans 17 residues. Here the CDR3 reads CASSPLQTSGRANTQYF. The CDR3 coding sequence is TGTGCCAGCTCACCGCTTCAGACTAGCGGGAGGGCCAATACGCAGTATTTT.

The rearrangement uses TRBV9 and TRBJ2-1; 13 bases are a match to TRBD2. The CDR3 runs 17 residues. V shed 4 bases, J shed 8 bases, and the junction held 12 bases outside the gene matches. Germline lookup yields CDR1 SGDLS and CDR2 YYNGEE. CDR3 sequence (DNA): TGTGCCAGCAGCCCCCCCTGGACTAGCGGGAGAGGGCATGAGCAGTTCTTC. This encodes CASSPPWTSGRGHEQFF.

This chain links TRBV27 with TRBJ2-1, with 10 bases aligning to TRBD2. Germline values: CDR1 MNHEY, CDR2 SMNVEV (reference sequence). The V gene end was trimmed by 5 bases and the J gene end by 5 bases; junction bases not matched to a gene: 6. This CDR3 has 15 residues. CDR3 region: CASSPGTSANNEQFF. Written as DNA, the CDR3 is TGTGCCAGCAGTCCAGGGACTAGCGCGAACAATGAGCAGTTCTTC.

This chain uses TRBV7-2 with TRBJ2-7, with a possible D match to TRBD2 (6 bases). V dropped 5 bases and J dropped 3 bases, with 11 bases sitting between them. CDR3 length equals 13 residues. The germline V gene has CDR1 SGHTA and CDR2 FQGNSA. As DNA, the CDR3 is TGTGCCAGCAGCACTCCGGGGGTCTACGAGCAGTACTTC. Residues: CASSTPGVYEQYF.

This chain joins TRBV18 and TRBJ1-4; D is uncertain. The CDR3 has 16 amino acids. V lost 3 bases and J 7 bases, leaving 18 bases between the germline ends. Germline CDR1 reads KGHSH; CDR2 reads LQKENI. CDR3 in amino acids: CASSPKEGSMGEKLFF. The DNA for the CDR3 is TGTGCCAGCTCACCTAAGGAAGGATCGATGGGTGAAAAACTGTTTTTT.

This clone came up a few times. Here the CDR3 reads CASSPLGANNSPLHF. The DNA for the CDR3 is TGTGCCAGCTCACCACTGGGCGCCAATAATTCACCCCTCCACTTT. The genes are TRBV18 and TRBJ1-6; D is undetermined. The CDR3 runs 15 residues. Trimming took off 1 base at V and 5 bases at J, with 9 bases between the two ends. CDR1 is KGHSH, CDR2 LQKENI, per germline.

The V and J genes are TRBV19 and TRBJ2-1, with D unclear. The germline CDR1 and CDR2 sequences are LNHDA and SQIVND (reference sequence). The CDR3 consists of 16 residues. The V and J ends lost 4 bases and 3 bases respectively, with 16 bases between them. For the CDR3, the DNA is TGTGCCAGTAGTAGAGGAGACATGAACTACTACAATGAGCAGTTCTTC. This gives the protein CASSRGDMNYYNEQFF. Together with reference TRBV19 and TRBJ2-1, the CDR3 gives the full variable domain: DGGITQSPKYLFRKEGQNVTLSCEQNLNHDAMYWYRQDPGQGLRLIYYSQIVNDFQKGDIAEGYSVSREKKESFPLTVTSAQKNPTAFYLCASSRGDMNYYNEQFFGPGTRLTVL.

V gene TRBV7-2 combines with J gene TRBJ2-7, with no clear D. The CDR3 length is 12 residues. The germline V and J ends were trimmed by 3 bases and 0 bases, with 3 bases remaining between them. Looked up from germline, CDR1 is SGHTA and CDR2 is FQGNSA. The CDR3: CASSFLSYEQYF. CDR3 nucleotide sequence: TGTGCCAGCAGCTTCCTCTCCTACGAGCAGTACTTC.

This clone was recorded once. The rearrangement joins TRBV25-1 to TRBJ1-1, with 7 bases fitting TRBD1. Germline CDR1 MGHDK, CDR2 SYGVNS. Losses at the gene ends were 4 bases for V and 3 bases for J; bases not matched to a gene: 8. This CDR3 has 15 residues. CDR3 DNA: TGTGCCAGCAGTGCTCCAGGGGGGGCGGACACTGAAGCTTTCTTT. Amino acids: CASSAPGGADTEAFF. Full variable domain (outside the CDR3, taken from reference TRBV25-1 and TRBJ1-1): EADIYQTPRYLVIGTGKKITLECSQTMGHDKMYWYQQDPGMELHLIHYSYGVNSTEKGDLSSESTVSRIRTEHFPLTLESARPSHTSQYLCASSAPGGADTEAFFGQGTRLTVV.

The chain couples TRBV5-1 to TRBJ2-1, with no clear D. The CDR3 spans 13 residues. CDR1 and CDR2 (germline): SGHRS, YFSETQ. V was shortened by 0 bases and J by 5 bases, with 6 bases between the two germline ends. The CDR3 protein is CASSLELDNEQFF. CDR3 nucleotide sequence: TGCGCCAGCAGCTTGGAACTGGACAATGAGCAGTTCTTC.

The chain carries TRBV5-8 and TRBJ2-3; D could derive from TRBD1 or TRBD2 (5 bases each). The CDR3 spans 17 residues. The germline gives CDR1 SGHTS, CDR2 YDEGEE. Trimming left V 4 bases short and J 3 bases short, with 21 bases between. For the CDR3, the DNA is TGTGCCAGCAGCCTTCACAGGATAAGAACGGGGACAGATACGCAGTATTTT. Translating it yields CASSLHRIRTGTDTQYF.

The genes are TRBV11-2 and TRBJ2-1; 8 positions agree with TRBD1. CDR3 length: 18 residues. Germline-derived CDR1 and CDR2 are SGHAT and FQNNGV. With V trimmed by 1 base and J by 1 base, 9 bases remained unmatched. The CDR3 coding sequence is TGTGCCAGCAGCTTAGTCTCTGACAGGGGACGTTCCTACAATGAGCAGTTCTTC. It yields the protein CASSLVSDRGRSYNEQFF.

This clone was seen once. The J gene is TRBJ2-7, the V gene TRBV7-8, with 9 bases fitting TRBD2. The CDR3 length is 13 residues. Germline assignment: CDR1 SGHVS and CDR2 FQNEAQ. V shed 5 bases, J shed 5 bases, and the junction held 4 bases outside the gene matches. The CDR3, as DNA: TGTGCCAGCAGCATAGGACTAGCGAACGAGCAGTACTTC. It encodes CASSIGLANEQYF. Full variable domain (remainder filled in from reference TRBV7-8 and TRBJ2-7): GAGVSQSPRYKVAKRGQDVALRCDPISGHVSLFWYQQALGQGPEFLTYFQNEAQLDKSGLPSDRFFAERPEGSVSTLKIQRTQQEDSAVYLCASSIGLANEQYFGPGTRLTVT.